This T cell receptor beta chain was documented in a study of blood T cell repertoires in COVID-19. Those enrolled, adults aged roughly 18 to 95 years, came from about two dozen US areas. Clinical history as reported by participants underpinned cohort assignment. The germline gives CDR1 SNHLY, CDR2 FYNNEI. Between the trimmed V and J ends, which lost 1 base and 5 bases, there was a span of 7 bases. The CDR3 has 13 residues. Profiling relied on immunoSEQ multiplex PCR, and the TCRdb table lists in-frame clones only, not all of them. The repertoire has about 360,000 clones, 88% of them found once; the top ten carry roughly 1.9%.

The TCR sequence derives from a woman between 40 and 55 years old with acute COVID-19. The sequencing input was PBMCs or T cells enriched from blood (not recorded which). The rearrangement uses TRBV2 and TRBJ2-3; D is uncertain. As DNA, the CDR3 is TGTGCCAGCAGTGAAGACGGTAGAGATACGCAGTATTTT. It is translated as CASSEDGRDTQYF.